This T cell receptor (beta chain) was documented in a study of alternative splicing in chronic myeloid leukemia remission (dated by TCRdb to 2019 to 2021). In terms of the full investigation: Remission specimens from the trials were collected at major or complete molecular response, at 12 or 24 months of TKI therapy. Eight or nine diagnostic specimens, together with matched remission specimens, were obtained from the RESIST (imatinib), ENESTxtnd (nilotinib) and PINNACLE (nilotinib plus pegylated interferon) trials. RNA sequencing was used to profile peripheral blood taken from chronic-phase CML patients both at diagnosis and at remission, and those profiles were then compared against healthy donors. In terms of female/male counts, the diagnosis samples were 11/5, the remission samples were 8/3 and the controls were 2/4. The French Persistem study contributed nine CML samples, of which seven were diagnostic and two were matched remission samples. Total RNA was extracted with Trizol from peripheral blood mononuclear cells of diagnosis, remission and control samples. Median ages of 54 years at diagnosis, 56 at remission and 35 to 45 for healthy controls were recorded. For the trials, the diagnostic specimens consisted of total leukocytes from peripheral blood that had been collected in EDTA. Points the paper makes about the study in general: At remission, blood cell composition was reshaped to resemble that of the lymphoid cell-enriched normal controls. Blood cell composition differed strongly depending on the timepoint, moving from an enrichment of myeloid progenitors at diagnosis to an enrichment of mature lymphoid cells at remission.

The time point label here, explained by the study, means: major or complete molecular response after front-line TKI therapy. Fewer than 20 CML patients made up the patient cohort, and matched post-remission samples were obtained for some of these patients. Libraries were made using bulk RNA-seq. The TruSeq Stranded RNA sample prep kit was used to generate libraries of poly-A-enriched mRNA from an input of 0.8 to 1 ug total RNA. Paired-end sequencing was carried out on a HiSeq 2500, and each sample was sequenced in triplicate. Each mate in the RNA-seq data had a read length of 125 nucleotides. The study's processing was this. Reads were trimmed and aligned to hg38 using STAR v2.7, and quality control was performed with FASTQC, RSeQC and multiqc. Salmon 0.14.1 was used to quantify gene expression levels as transcripts per million (TPM). Principal component analysis suggested that trial, library batch, sequencing batch, treatment regimen and sex did not drive transcriptomic profiles. Following TCRdb reprocessing, every CDR3 protein sequence forms one entry, and DNA is not provided. These V and J calls rely on TCRdb rather than the paper's analysis. The sample table holds about 530 distinct CDR3 sequences, of which over 90% were seen once. In total, the top ten clones hold approximately 8.8% of the sample.

As concerns this clonotype: The antigen this receptor binds is unknown.

The CDR3 runs 14 amino acids, cysteine and phenylalanine included. No DNA sequence is on record. In the germline V gene (reference sequence), CDR1 corresponds to SEHNR and CDR2 to FQNEAQ. The V and J genes are TRBV7-9 and TRBJ1-1; the TRBD1 assignment by TCRdb is unverifiable without DNA. The receptor was isolated from an adult with chronic myeloid leukemia. Sequenced here: PBMCs or total blood leukocytes (not recorded which), sampled during remission. The encoded CDR3 is CASRKTGGTTEAFF.